The 3 T cell receptor beta chains in this list originate from one sample, sequenced in a study of identical twins. TCRdb reanalysed the 5' RACE reads using MiXCR and keeps one entry per CDR3 protein. The sample gives 1.5 million or so distinct CDR3 sequences, roughly 35% of which show up once; over 0.25% is in the top ten. Source material: cord blood. These receptors all come from a newborn girl in good health.

A few counts support this clonotype. The chain has TRBV19 and TRBJ1-2; no clear D gene. Trimming pared 3 bases from V and 4 bases from J, leaving 9 bases between. In germline, CDR1 is LNHDA, CDR2 SQIVND (reference sequence). The CDR3 has 13 residues. CDR3 protein: CASSIPGFYGYTF. The CDR3 bases are TGTGCCAGTAGTATCCCGGGCTTCTATGGCTACACCTTC.

This clonotype has more than one count but fewer than ten. The J gene is TRBJ2-7, the V gene TRBV29-1; no clear D gene. V was trimmed by 4 bases and J by 6 bases, leaving 13 bases between them. The CDR3 is 12 residues long. Per germline, CDR1 SQVTM and CDR2 ANQGSEA. The CDR3 loop reads CSVVPPLGEQYF. The CDR3 DNA sequence: TGCAGCGTTGTCCCCCCCCTTGGCGAGCAGTACTTC.

The chain joins TRBV13 to TRBJ2-1, with D possibly being TRBD2 (5 bases). The CDR3 contains 15 residues. Germline V gives CDR1 PRHDT, CDR2 FYEKMQ (reference sequence). V was clipped by 2 bases and J by 5 bases, with 13 bases between them. The CDR3 is CASSLREGTDNEQFF. In nucleotides, the CDR3 is TGTGCCAGCAGCTTACGGGAAGGCACAGACAATGAGCAGTTCTTC.